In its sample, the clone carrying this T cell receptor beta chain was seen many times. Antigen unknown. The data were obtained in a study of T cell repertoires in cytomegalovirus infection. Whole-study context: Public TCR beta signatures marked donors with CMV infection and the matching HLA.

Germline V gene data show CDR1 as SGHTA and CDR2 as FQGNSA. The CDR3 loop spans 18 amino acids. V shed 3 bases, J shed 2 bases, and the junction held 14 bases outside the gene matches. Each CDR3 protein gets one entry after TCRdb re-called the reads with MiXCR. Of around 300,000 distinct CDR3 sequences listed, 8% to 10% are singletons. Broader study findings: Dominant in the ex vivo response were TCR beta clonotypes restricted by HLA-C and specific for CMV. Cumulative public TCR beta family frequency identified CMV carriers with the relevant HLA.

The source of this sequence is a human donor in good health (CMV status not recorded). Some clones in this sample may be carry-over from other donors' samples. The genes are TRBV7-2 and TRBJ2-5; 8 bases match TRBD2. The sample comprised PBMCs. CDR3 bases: TGTGCCAGCAGCTTCGGGAGAACTAGCGGAATTCTACAAGAGACCCAGTACTTC. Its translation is CASSFGRTSGILQETQYF.